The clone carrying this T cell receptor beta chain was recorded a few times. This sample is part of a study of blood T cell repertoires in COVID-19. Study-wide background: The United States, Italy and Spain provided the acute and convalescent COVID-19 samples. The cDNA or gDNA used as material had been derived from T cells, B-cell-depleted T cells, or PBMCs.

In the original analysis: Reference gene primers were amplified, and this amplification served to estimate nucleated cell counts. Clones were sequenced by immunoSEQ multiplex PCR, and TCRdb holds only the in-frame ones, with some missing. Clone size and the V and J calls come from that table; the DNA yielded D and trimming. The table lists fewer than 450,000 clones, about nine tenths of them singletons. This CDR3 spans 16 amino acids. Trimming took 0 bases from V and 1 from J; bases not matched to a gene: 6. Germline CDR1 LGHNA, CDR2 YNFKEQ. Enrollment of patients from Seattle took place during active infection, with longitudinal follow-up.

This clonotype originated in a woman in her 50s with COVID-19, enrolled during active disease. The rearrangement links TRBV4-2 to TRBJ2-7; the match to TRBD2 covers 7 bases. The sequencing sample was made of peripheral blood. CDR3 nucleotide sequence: TGTGCCAGCAGCCAAGACCCCAGCGGGGCGTCCTACGAGCAGTACTTC. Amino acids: CASSQDPSGASYEQYF.